The 4 T cell receptor beta chains below were found in one sample sequenced in a study of radiation and T cells in renal cell carcinoma. Only in-frame clones appear in the TCRdb table, and some are missing; sequencing was by immunoSEQ multiplex PCR. The data contain about 150,000 clones, roughly 87% of them singletons. Time point noted: blood 2 weeks post-SBRT. As to treatment: 15 Gy SBRT to primary tumor, nephrectomy 4 weeks later. The source was blood, collected from a patient whose treatment included radiotherapy and nephrectomy. The receptors shown here come from a woman in her 50s with renal cell carcinoma.

The rearrangement joins TRBV9 to TRBJ2-1, with a weak D call TRBD2 (5 bases). The V gene lost 0 bases and the J gene lost 8 bases, with 12 bases spanning the gap. Germline-derived CDR1 and CDR2 are SGDLS and YYNGEE. The CDR3 sequence is 14 residues long. The CDR3 DNA sequence: TGTGCCAGCAGCGTAGCGGACTTCGTCCATGAGCAGTTCTTC. It is translated as CASSVADFVHEQFF.

The CDR3 sequence: CASSNRQDLYGYTF. The CDR3 region has the DNA TGTGCCAGTAGTAACAGACAGGATCTCTATGGCTACACCTTC. The genes are TRBV19 and TRBJ1-2, with D perhaps matching TRBD1 (6 bases). Trimming took 4 bases from V and 4 from J, leaving 13 bases between them. CDR3 length: 14 residues. The V gene's germline CDR1 is LNHDA and CDR2 SQIVND (reference sequence).

This clone was detected a few times. The chain carries TRBV6-1 and TRBJ2-7, with a possible D match to TRBD1 (6 bases). The ends were cut back, 7 bases at V and 2 bases at J, with 15 bases in the middle. Germline V gives CDR1 MNHNS, CDR2 SASEGT. The CDR3 contains 14 residues. The CDR3 loop is CASTDRPLAYEQYF. The DNA of the CDR3 is TGTGCCAGCACCGACAGGCCCCTAGCCTACGAGCAGTACTTC.

CDR3 sequence reads: CSVEPPQGSEDYGYTF. The CDR3 DNA is TGCAGCGTTGAACCGCCTCAGGGCTCAGAAGACTATGGCTACACCTTC. The V and J genes are TRBV29-1 and TRBJ1-2, with D tentatively TRBD1 (5 bases). V was cut by 2 bases and J by 3 bases, with 19 bases left in between. The germline gives CDR1 SQVTM, CDR2 ANQGSEA. This CDR3 has 16 residues.